The text below deals with one TCR beta chain. The sample originates from a study of blood T cells in healthy people across ages. Study as a whole: Template switching recovered approximately one barcoded beta molecule for every two T cells.

The use of a sample-barcoded 5' primer and a J-beta primer mix characterized a second PCR of roughly 6 to 11 cycles. Every cDNA molecule carried a tag from a template-switch adaptor bearing 12 random nucleotides. Each CDR3 protein is one row after TCRdb ran MiXCR on the 5' RACE reads. The sample has roughly 860,000 distinct CDR3 sequences, approximately 67% seen once. Researchers isolated at least 6 million PBMCs per sample. The TCR sequence derives from a man aged 25-40 years in good health. Material for sequencing was blood.

CDR3 amino acids: CASSLEGTSAQEQYF. CDR3 in DNA: TGCGCCAGCAGCTTGGAAGGGACATCCGCGCAAGAGCAGTACTTC. The gene calls are TRBV5-1 and TRBJ2-7, with a possible D match to TRBD1 (6 bases). V lost 0 bases and J lost 7, with 17 bases in between. This CDR3 region has 15 residues. CDR1 and CDR2 from the germline V gene are SGHRS and YFSETQ.